This passage covers 27 T cell receptor beta chains from one sample sequenced in a study of control samples from healthy donors and cancer patients. TCRdb's copy holds only in-frame clones and misses some; the assay was immunoSEQ multiplex PCR. The sample has 150,000 to 200,000 clones, roughly 88% seen once. The specimen sequenced was blood. These receptors all stem from a woman aged 25 to 39 in good health.

This chain uses TRBV15 with TRBJ2-5, with D uncertain. CDR1 and CDR2 from the germline V gene are LNHNV and YYDKDF (reference sequence). The CDR3 length is 12 residues. Trimming stripped 0 bases from V and 4 bases from J, with 3 bases between. The CDR3 loop is CATSRDVETQYF. The CDR3 coding sequence is TGTGCCACCAGCAGAGATGTAGAGACCCAGTACTTC.

V usage is TRBV10-1 and J usage is TRBJ1-2; TRBD1 might be the D (5 bases). V was clipped by 7 bases and J by 6 bases, with 21 bases between them. The CDR3 sequence is 15 residues long. Looked up from germline, CDR1 is WNHNN and CDR2 is SYGVQD (reference sequence). DNA for the CDR3: TGCGCCAGCAAACAGGCTTATTGCTTAAAAGATGGCTACACCTTC. Translated, it gives CASKQAYCLKDGYTF.

The chain employs TRBV11-2 and TRBJ2-1; 9 bases match TRBD1. This CDR3 spans 15 amino acids. The trim removed 4 bases at V and 6 bases at J, leaving 7 bases unmatched. Looked up from germline, CDR1 is SGHAT and CDR2 is FQNNGV. CDR3 amino acids: CASSSGTGLINEQFF. The CDR3 nucleotides read TGTGCCAGCAGCTCCGGGACAGGGCTGATCAATGAGCAGTTCTTC.

This clone was counted once. J is TRBJ2-3 and V is TRBV7-6; TRBD1 or TRBD2 may be the D gene (5 bases each). V was trimmed by 3 bases and J by 2 bases, leaving 12 bases between them. The CDR3 consists of 15 residues. The germline CDR1 and CDR2 sequences are SGHVS and FNYEAQ. The CDR3, as DNA: TGTGCCAGCAGCTTGATGGGACCATCCACAGATACGCAGTATTTT. Its translation is CASSLMGPSTDTQYF.

Note on this clone: At one boundary the junction diverges from the germline segment, which might be a read error. The CDR3 is CASSASQSANEKLFF. The CDR3 bases are TGTGCTAGCAGCGCGTCCCAATCCGCTAATGAAAAACTGTTTTTT. This chain connects TRBV7-7 to TRBJ1-4; D not resolved. The CDR3 runs to 15 residues. The germline V gene has CDR1 SSHAT and CDR2 FNYEAQ (reference sequence).

The rearrangement joins TRBV6-5 to TRBJ2-2; D uncertain. V lost 10 bases and J 1 base, leaving 13 bases between the germline ends. The CDR3 has 14 amino acids. Germline V lookup: CDR1 MNHEY, CDR2 SVGAGI. DNA of the CDR3: TGTGCCACCCCGCTAAGACAGAACACCGGGGAGCTGTTTTTT. Residues: CATPLRQNTGELFF.

The chain is built from TRBV11-3 and TRBJ2-1; 11 bases are a match to TRBD1. Germline values: CDR1 SGHNT, CDR2 YENEEA. The CDR3 loop spans 13 amino acids. After removal of 3 bases from V and 9 bases from J, the junction contained 1 base not matched to a gene. As DNA, the CDR3 is TGTGCCAGCAGCTTGGACAGGGGGCTTGAGCAGTTCTTC. It specifies CASSLDRGLEQFF.

The genes are TRBV7-2 and TRBJ2-3; 10 nucleotides align to TRBD2. The CDR3 has 17 residues. CDR1 SGHTA and CDR2 FQGNSA come from the germline V gene. With V trimmed by 0 bases and J by 6 bases, 9 bases remained unmatched. Here the CDR3 DNA reads TGTGCCAGCAGCTTAGCGCCAGCGGGAGGGCCATCGGATACGCAGTATTTT. Translated, it gives CASSLAPAGGPSDTQYF. Full variable domain (missing parts from reference TRBV7-2 and TRBJ2-3): GAGVSQSPSNKVTEKGKDVELRCDPISGHTALYWYRQSLGQGLEFLIYFQGNSAPDKSGLPSDRFSAERTGGSVSTLTIQRTQQEDSAVYLCASSLAPAGGPSDTQYFGPGTRLTVL.

The V and J genes are TRBV28 and TRBJ1-1; D gene unclear. V was clipped by 7 bases and J by 4 bases, with 13 bases between them. Germline CDR1 MDHEN, CDR2 SYDVKM. The CDR3 totals 13 residues. CDR3 bases: TGTGCCAGCATTTGGGAGGGTCGCACTGAAGCTTTCTTT. Translated, it gives CASIWEGRTEAFF.

The chain recombines TRBV24-1 with TRBJ2-5; 7 bases line up with TRBD1. The germline CDR1 and CDR2 sequences are KGHDR and SFDVKD. Unmatched junction bases numbered 7, after V lost 5 bases and J lost 5 bases. This CDR3 contains 14 residues. CDR3 loop: CATSGGGAGETQYF. The CDR3 coding sequence is TGTGCCACCAGTGGAGGGGGCGCAGGGGAGACCCAGTACTTC.

V gene TRBV5-1 combines with J gene TRBJ2-7, with 10 bases fitting TRBD2. V was pared by 0 bases and J by 6 bases, with 9 bases of the junction left unmatched. The CDR3 contains 16 residues. Germline V CDR1 and CDR2: SGHRS, YFSETQ. CDR3 region: CASSLGASGSRIEQYF. Written as DNA, the CDR3 is TGCGCCAGCAGCTTGGGTGCTAGCGGGAGTAGGATCGAGCAGTACTTC.

This clone was observed a single time. The rearrangement links TRBV3-1 (or the pseudogene TRBV3-2) to TRBJ2-5, with unresolved D. The V end lost 0 bases, the J end lost 6 bases, and 14 bases lay between the germline ends. Germline V gives CDR1 LGHDT, CDR2 YNNKEL (reference sequence). CDR3 length: 15 residues. CDR3 sequence (DNA): TGTGCCAGCAGCCAAGATTCTGGGGTCGAAAAGACCCAGTACTTC. Translation: CASSQDSGVEKTQYF.

The chain recombines TRBV27 with TRBJ1-1; D is unresolved. Germline V lookup: CDR1 MNHEY, CDR2 SMNVEV (reference sequence). The CDR3 is 12 amino acids. V was trimmed by 4 bases and J by 5 bases, leaving 8 bases between them. CDR3 sequence (DNA): TGTGCCAGCAGTTCGTATGCGACTGAAGCTTTCTTT. Amino acids: CASSSYATEAFF.

V is TRBV3-1 (or the pseudogene TRBV3-2) and J is TRBJ2-5; maybe TRBD2 (5 bases). Trimming removed 1 base from V and 7 bases from J, with 7 bases in between. The germline gives CDR1 LGHDT, CDR2 YNNKEL (reference sequence). The CDR3 extends over 12 amino acids. As DNA, the CDR3 is TGTGCCAGCAGCCAAGTACGGGGGACCCAGTACTTC. Encoded protein: CASSQVRGTQYF.

The chain carries TRBV12-3 or TRBV12-4 and TRBJ1-2, with D possibly TRBD1 on 5 matching bases. V gave up 5 bases and J gave up 7 bases, with 11 bases separating them. The CDR3 extends over 12 amino acids. CDR3 sequence: CASSLGGSGYTF. The DNA for the CDR3 is TGTGCCAGCAGTCTTGGGGGGTCTGGCTACACCTTC.

This clone was observed a single time. This chain links TRBV11-2 with TRBJ2-7, with D unresolved. From germline, CDR1 is SGHAT and CDR2 FQNNGV. Trimming shortened V by 1 base and J by 6 bases, and 7 bases separated the two germline ends. CDR3 size: 12 residues. CDR3 in amino acids: CASSLGLAEQYF. The DNA for the CDR3 is TGTGCCAGCAGCTTAGGATTGGCCGAGCAGTACTTC.

This clone was found a few times. The chain uses TRBV18 and TRBJ2-7; D not resolved. The CDR3 spans 15 residues. V lost 6 bases, J lost 2 bases, and 17 bases lay in between. Germline values: CDR1 KGHSH, CDR2 LQKENI. CDR3 DNA sequence: TGTGCCAGCTCCGCGGAATACAGTACCACCTACGAGCAGTACTTC. Translating gives CASSAEYSTTYEQYF.

The rearrangement links TRBV24-1 to TRBJ1-5; D is perhaps TRBD1 (5 bases). The CDR3 has 16 amino acids. Trimming removed 4 bases from V and 0 bases from J, with 12 bases in between. Germline assignment: CDR1 KGHDR and CDR2 SFDVKD. The CDR3, as DNA: TGTGCCACCAGTGAGGCAGGGTTTAATAGCAATCAGCCCCAGCATTTT. This gives the protein CATSEAGFNSNQPQHF.

The chain links TRBV3-1 (or the pseudogene TRBV3-2) to TRBJ1-4; maybe TRBD1 (6 bases). Trimming left V 0 bases short and J 8 bases short, with 13 bases between. In germline, CDR1 is LGHDT, CDR2 YNNKEL (reference sequence). This CDR3 contains 15 residues. CDR3 amino acids: CASSQDQGSGEKLFF. The CDR3 region has the DNA TGTGCCAGCAGCCAAGACCAGGGGTCAGGGGAAAAACTGTTTTTT.

V and J are TRBV28 and TRBJ2-1; 16 bases fit TRBD2. The germline gives CDR1 MDHEN, CDR2 SYDVKM. The trim removed 5 bases at V and 2 bases at J, leaving 9 bases unmatched. The CDR3 is 19 amino acids. CDR3 in amino acids: CASSPLGLAGGRTYNEQFF. CDR3 DNA: TGTGCCAGCAGTCCCCTGGGACTAGCGGGGGGGCGGACCTACAATGAGCAGTTCTTC.

The rearrangement joins TRBV20-1 to TRBJ1-1; D gene uncertain. CDR1 DFQATT and CDR2 SNEGSKA come from the germline V gene (reference sequence). The CDR3 length is 12 residues. V was cut by 3 bases and J by 4 bases, with 9 bases left in between. CDR3 sequence (DNA): TGCAGTGCTAGTCGGGCTTCCACTGAAGCTTTCTTT. Its protein is CSASRASTEAFF.

The chain recombines TRBV7-9 with TRBJ1-5; TRBD1 aligns across 8 bases. Germline trimming cut 5 bases from V and 5 bases from J; bases unmatched to any gene: 8. The CDR3 is 15 amino acids. Germline CDR1 is SEHNR and CDR2 is FQNEAQ (reference sequence). CDR3 sequence: CASSRGQGGYQPQHF. The CDR3 coding sequence is TGTGCCAGCAGCCGCGGACAGGGAGGTTATCAGCCCCAGCATTTT.

The V and J genes are TRBV27 and TRBJ1-5, with 7 nucleotides matching TRBD1. V was pared by 5 bases and J by 2 bases, with 6 bases of the junction left unmatched. The CDR3 extends over 15 amino acids. The germline V gene encodes CDR1 MNHEY and CDR2 SMNVEV (reference sequence). CDR3 residues: CASSPGGKGNQPQHF. For the CDR3, the DNA is TGTGCCAGCAGTCCAGGGGGAAAGGGCAATCAGCCCCAGCATTTT.

The rearrangement uses TRBV7-9 and TRBJ1-1; D may be TRBD1 (5 bases). The V end was cut by 1 base, the J end by 10 bases, with 10 bases between. The CDR3 covers 12 residues. CDR1 is SEHNR and CDR2 is FQNEAQ in the germline V gene (reference sequence). As DNA, the CDR3 is TGTGCCAGCAGCTTAGATCCGGGGGGAGCTTTCTTT. Translated: CASSLDPGGAFF.

The chain employs TRBV9 and TRBJ1-2, with D possibly matching TRBD1 (5 bases). Germline CDR1 reads SGDLS; CDR2 reads YYNGEE. CDR3 length equals 13 residues. Deletions cut 3 bases from V and 7 bases from J, with 13 bases between. The CDR3 sequence: CASSGLVGAGYTF. In DNA, the CDR3 is TGTGCCAGCAGCGGACTAGTCGGGGCTGGCTACACCTTC. The variable domain in full, completed from reference TRBV9 and TRBJ1-2, reads DSGVTQTPKHLITATGQRVTLRCSPRSGDLSVYWYQQSLDQGLQFLIQYYNGEERAKGNILERFSAQQFPDLHSELNLSSLELGDSALYFCASSGLVGAGYTFGSGTRLTVV.

CDR3 sequence reads: CASSPWTSGRFVHEQFF. CDR3 DNA: TGTGCCAGTAGTCCCTGGACTAGCGGGAGATTTGTCCATGAGCAGTTCTTC. V gene TRBV19 combines with J gene TRBJ2-1, with 13 bases fitting TRBD2. From germline, CDR1 is LNHDA and CDR2 SQIVND (reference sequence). The CDR3 is made up of 17 amino acids. The V segment lost 5 bases and the J segment 8 bases; nucleotides outside the gene matches: 12.

This clone turned up a few times. The chain carries TRBV7-9 and TRBJ1-5, with no clear D. The CDR3 extends over 16 amino acids. Per the germline V gene, CDR1 is SEHNR and CDR2 is FQNEAQ (reference sequence). Trimming left V 4 bases short and J 2 bases short, with 15 bases between. The CDR3 loop is CASSSVGGRGNQPQHF. CDR3 sequence (DNA): TGTGCCAGCAGCTCCGTAGGAGGAAGGGGCAATCAGCCCCAGCATTTT.